These 32 T cell receptor beta chains came from one sample sequenced in a study of monozygotic twins with inflammatory bowel disease. Following a re-call of the 5' RACE reads, TCRdb has one entry per CDR3 protein and lacks DNA. Its table lists around 380,000 distinct CDR3 sequences. Specimen: blood. The receptors originated from a human donor with ulcerative colitis or Crohn's disease, or a healthy co-twin of an affected twin (not recorded which).

The J gene is TRBJ2-2, the V gene TRBV7-2; TCRdb indicates TRBD1, and absent DNA this call remains unverified. The CDR3 contains 15 residues. Germline V gives CDR1 SGHTA, CDR2 FQGNSA. The CDR3 sequence is CASSLNRQGTGELFF.

The rearrangement joins TRBV4-2 to TRBJ2-1. This CDR3 contains 13 residues. Germline CDR1 reads LGHNA; CDR2 reads YNFKEQ. The CDR3 reads CASSQTEENEQFF.

The chain employs TRBV5-6 and TRBJ1-2; checking the TCRdb D call of TRBD1 is not possible without DNA. The germline gives CDR1 SGHDT, CDR2 YYEEEE. This CDR3 has 14 residues. The CDR3 region is CASSPNPDNYGYTF.

The chain is built from TRBV20-1 and TRBJ1-1; with no DNA, the TCRdb D assignment of TRBD1 cannot be verified. Germline CDR1 DFQATT, CDR2 SNEGSKA (reference sequence). CDR3 length: 14 residues. CDR3 protein: CSARGGRGNTEAFF.

The chain combines TRBV7-2 with TRBJ2-7. This CDR3 has 14 amino acids. CDR1 SGHTA and CDR2 FQGNSA come from the germline V gene. CDR3 protein: CASSLGGGPYEQYF.

The chain joins TRBV11-2 to TRBJ2-1; TCRdb selects TRBD2, and the lack of DNA leaves this call unchecked. This CDR3 spans 14 amino acids. Per germline, CDR1 SGHAT and CDR2 FQNNGV. CDR3 sequence reads: CASNSGLRHNEQFF.

The chain has TRBV11-2 and TRBJ2-7; without DNA, the TCRdb call of TRBD1 cannot be checked. The CDR3 is made up of 15 amino acids. The V gene's germline CDR1 is SGHAT and CDR2 FQNNGV. The CDR3 is CASSLETGGFSEQYF.

The V gene is TRBV5-1, the J gene TRBJ2-5; no DNA is available, so the TRBD2 call from TCRdb remains unchecked. Germline V gives CDR1 SGHRS, CDR2 YFSETQ. This CDR3 is 15 amino acids long. The chain's CDR3 is CASSLRTSSGETQYF.

J is TRBJ2-4 and V is TRBV20-1; the TCRdb call, TRBD2, lacks DNA for checking. The CDR3 extends over 16 amino acids. The V gene's germline CDR1 is DFQATT and CDR2 SNEGSKA (reference sequence). The chain's CDR3 is CSARDGLSGAKNIQYF.

This chain uses TRBV2 with TRBJ1-6. The CDR3 is made up of 16 amino acids. CDR1 is SNHLY and CDR2 is FYNNEI in the germline V gene. The CDR3 reads CASRRRLEGRNSPLHF. Drawing the rest from reference TRBV2 and TRBJ1-6, the complete variable domain is EPEVTQTPSHQVTQMGQEVILRCVPISNHLYFYWYRQILGQKVEFLVSFYNNEISEKSEIFDDQFSVERPDGSNFTLKIRSTKLEDSAMYFCASRRRLEGRNSPLHFGNGTRLTVT.

The chain is built from TRBV10-3 and TRBJ2-1; absent DNA, TCRdb's TRBD2 call cannot be checked. The CDR3 runs to 15 residues. From germline, CDR1 is ENHRY and CDR2 SYGVKD. The chain's CDR3 is CAISGAGTSYNEQFF.

The rearrangement uses TRBV7-2 and TRBJ2-7; the D call of TRBD2 rests on TCRdb alone, since no DNA is present to check it. This CDR3 is 13 amino acids long. Germline V gene data show CDR1 as SGHTA and CDR2 as FQGNSA. The CDR3 spells CASSLELAGEQYF.

The CDR3 is CASSVQGPEQYF. The chain combines TRBV7-2 with TRBJ2-7; TCRdb picks TRBD1, but there is no DNA to check that call. Looked up from germline, CDR1 is SGHTA and CDR2 is FQGNSA. This CDR3 has 12 amino acids.

The J gene is TRBJ2-7, the V gene TRBV12-3 or TRBV12-4; TCRdb names TRBD1, which stays unverified in the absence of DNA. The CDR3 has 15 amino acids. The CDR3 reads CASSFPGTGHNEQYF.

J is TRBJ2-3 and V is TRBV5-1; absent DNA, TCRdb's TRBD1 call cannot be checked. The germline V gene has CDR1 SGHRS and CDR2 YFSETQ. This CDR3 comprises 16 residues. CDR3 residues: CASSWVGQGWTDTQYF.

J is TRBJ1-5 and V is TRBV19; checking the TCRdb D call of TRBD1 is not possible without DNA. The CDR3 has 15 amino acids. Germline V gene lookup returns CDR1 LNHDA and CDR2 SQIVND (reference sequence). The CDR3 sequence: CASSLQGLSVQPQHF.

The rearrangement uses TRBV19 and TRBJ2-2; TCRdb's assignment of TRBD1 cannot be checked, as there is no DNA. The germline V gene has CDR1 LNHDA and CDR2 SQIVND (reference sequence). CDR3 length: 16 amino acids. The CDR3 spells CASSAIGADKTGELFF.

The V call is TRBV10-1, the J call TRBJ2-5; TCRdb's D gene call, TRBD1, goes unchecked for lack of DNA. The CDR3 length is 15 residues. CDR1 WNHNN and CDR2 SYGVQD come from the germline V gene (reference sequence). The CDR3 sequence: CASSEPTSGAETQYF.

CDR3 sequence reads: CSARAFSTDEQYF. V gene TRBV20-1 combines with J gene TRBJ2-7. The CDR3 spans 13 residues. Per germline, CDR1 DFQATT and CDR2 SNEGSKA (reference sequence).

The chain has TRBV2 and TRBJ1-1; checking the TCRdb D call of TRBD1 is not possible without DNA. The CDR3 consists of 15 residues. CDR1 is SNHLY and CDR2 is FYNNEI in the germline V gene. CDR3 region: CASSLHRDRGTEAFF.

The chain joins TRBV30 to TRBJ1-6. The V gene's germline CDR1 is GTSNPN and CDR2 SVGIG (reference sequence). This CDR3 comprises 12 residues. The CDR3 here is CAWGAFNSPLHF.

The chain joins TRBV18 to TRBJ2-7. Germline assignment: CDR1 KGHSH and CDR2 LQKENI. The CDR3 is made up of 14 amino acids. CDR3 region: CASSPQAVNYEQYF.

The J gene is TRBJ2-7, the V gene TRBV6-1; absent DNA, TCRdb's TRBD2 call cannot be checked. The CDR3 has 14 amino acids. Germline-derived CDR1 and CDR2 are MNHNS and SASEGT. CDR3: CASSPGLVSYEQYF.

The rearrangement joins TRBV2 to TRBJ2-7; with no DNA, the TCRdb D assignment of TRBD1 cannot be verified. The CDR3 loop spans 14 amino acids. Germline CDR1 reads SNHLY; CDR2 reads FYNNEI. This CDR3 reads CASSEPGPRYEQYF.

The rearrangement uses TRBV7-2 and TRBJ1-5. The CDR3 is made up of 15 amino acids. Germline CDR1 is SGHTA and CDR2 is FQGNSA. The chain's CDR3 is CASSNRAHSNQPQHF.

The chain uses TRBV23-1 and TRBJ2-4; TCRdb designates TRBD1, a call that cannot be tested without DNA. TRBV23-1 counts as an open reading frame of uncertain function. This CDR3 spans 15 amino acids. The CDR3 region is CASSPDISAKNIQYF.

The chain is built from TRBV7-9 and TRBJ1-1; TCRdb returns TRBD1, unconfirmable since there is no DNA. The CDR3 spans 15 residues. Germline V lookup: CDR1 SEHNR, CDR2 FQNEAQ (reference sequence). CDR3 residues: CASSWGPDLNTEAFF.

The chain employs TRBV23-1 and TRBJ2-6; there is no DNA to check the TCRdb D call of TRBD1. TRBV23-1 is an ORF for which the function is uncertain. CDR3 length: 19 amino acids. The CDR3 region is CASSHRLGQKLSGANVLTF.

The chain has TRBV20-1 and TRBJ2-5; there is no DNA to check the TCRdb D call of TRBD1. The CDR3 consists of 13 residues. Germline CDR1 is DFQATT and CDR2 is SNEGSKA (reference sequence). CDR3 loop: CSARGPGVETQYF.

V is TRBV12-3 or TRBV12-4 and J is TRBJ2-2. This CDR3 region has 13 residues. The CDR3 is CASSFAGSGELIF.

CDR3 residues: CASSYFPGQLSDEQFF. V is TRBV7-6 and J is TRBJ2-1; TCRdb's D gene call, TRBD1, goes unchecked for lack of DNA. The CDR3 sequence is 16 residues long. Germline CDR1 and CDR2: SGHVS and FNYEAQ.

The V gene is TRBV29-1, the J gene TRBJ2-7; the D call from TCRdb, TRBD1, cannot be confirmed without DNA. The CDR3 consists of 14 residues. Germline V gene lookup returns CDR1 SQVTM and CDR2 ANQGSEA. CDR3 residues: CSVWGDRGPNEQYF.